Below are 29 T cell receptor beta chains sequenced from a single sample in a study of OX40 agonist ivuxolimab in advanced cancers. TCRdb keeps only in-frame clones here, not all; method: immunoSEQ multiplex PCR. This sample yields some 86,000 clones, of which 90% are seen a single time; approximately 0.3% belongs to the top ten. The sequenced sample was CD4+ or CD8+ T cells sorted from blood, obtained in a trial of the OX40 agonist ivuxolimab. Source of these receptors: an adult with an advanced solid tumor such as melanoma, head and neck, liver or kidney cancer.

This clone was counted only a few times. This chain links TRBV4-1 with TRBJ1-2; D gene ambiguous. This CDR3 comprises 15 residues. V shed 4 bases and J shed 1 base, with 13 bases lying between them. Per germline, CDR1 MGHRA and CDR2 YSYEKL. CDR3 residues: CASSRGSFDNYGYTF. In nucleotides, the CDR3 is TGCGCCAGCAGCCGAGGGAGTTTTGATAACTATGGCTACACCTTC.

CDR3 in DNA: TGCGCCAGCAGCCAAATGACAGGGGCCGGGGAGCTGTTTTTT. It codes for CASSQMTGAGELFF. The V gene is TRBV4-1, the J gene TRBJ2-2; 8 positions match TRBD1. The V gene's germline CDR1 is MGHRA and CDR2 YSYEKL. The V segment lost 2 bases and the J segment 6 bases; nucleotides outside the gene matches: 2. The CDR3 covers 14 residues.

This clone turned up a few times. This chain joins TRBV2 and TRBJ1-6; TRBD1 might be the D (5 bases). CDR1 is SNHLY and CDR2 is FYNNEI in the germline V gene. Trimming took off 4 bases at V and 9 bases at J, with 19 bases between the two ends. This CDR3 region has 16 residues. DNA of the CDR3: TGTGCCAGCAGTGGATCTGGGCCAGGGAATCGTTCACCCCTCCACTTT. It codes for CASSGSGPGNRSPLHF.

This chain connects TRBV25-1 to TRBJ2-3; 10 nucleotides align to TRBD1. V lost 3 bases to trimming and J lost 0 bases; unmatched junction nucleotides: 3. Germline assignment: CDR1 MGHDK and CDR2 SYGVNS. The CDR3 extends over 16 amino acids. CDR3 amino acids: CASSDGQGGSTDTQYF. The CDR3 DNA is TGTGCCAGCAGTGATGGACAGGGGGGGAGCACAGATACGCAGTATTTT.

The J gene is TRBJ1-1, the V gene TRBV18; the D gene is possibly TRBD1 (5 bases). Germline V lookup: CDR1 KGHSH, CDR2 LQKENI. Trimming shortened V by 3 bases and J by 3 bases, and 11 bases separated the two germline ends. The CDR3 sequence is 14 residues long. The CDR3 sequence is CASSPRTTDTEAFF. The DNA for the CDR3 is TGTGCCAGCTCACCTCGGACAACCGACACTGAAGCTTTCTTT.

The CDR3, as DNA: TGTGCCAGCAGCTTAGGGTCAGGGGTGCCGGGTCGGACCCAGTACTTC. It specifies CASSLGSGVPGRTQYF. The rearrangement uses TRBV7-8 and TRBJ2-5, with TRBD1 as a possible D gene (6 bases). Deletions cut 1 base from V and 7 bases from J, with 19 bases between. CDR1 and CDR2 (germline): SGHVS, FQNEAQ. The CDR3 has 16 amino acids.

CDR3 amino acids: CASSEGLQGTGELFF. The CDR3 coding sequence is TGTGCCAGCAGTGAGGGACTACAGGGGACCGGGGAGCTGTTTTTT. This chain connects TRBV2 to TRBJ2-2; TRBD1 or TRBD2 may be the D gene (7 bases each). Germline V gives CDR1 SNHLY, CDR2 FYNNEI. The CDR3 is made up of 15 amino acids. V was cut by 3 bases and J by 5 bases, with 13 bases left in between. The full variable domain, in which reference TRBV2 and TRBJ2-2 provide the parts outside the CDR3, is EPEVTQTPSHQVTQMGQEVILRCVPISNHLYFYWYRQILGQKVEFLVSFYNNEISEKSEIFDDQFSVERPDGSNFTLKIRSTKLEDSAMYFCASSEGLQGTGELFFGEGSRLTVL.

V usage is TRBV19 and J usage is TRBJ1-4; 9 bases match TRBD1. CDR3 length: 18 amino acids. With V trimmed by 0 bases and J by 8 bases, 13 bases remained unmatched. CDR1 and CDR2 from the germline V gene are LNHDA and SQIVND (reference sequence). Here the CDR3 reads CASSIDPPLTGGEEKLFF. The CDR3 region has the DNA TGTGCCAGTAGTATAGATCCCCCTTTAACAGGGGGCGAAGAAAAACTGTTTTTT.

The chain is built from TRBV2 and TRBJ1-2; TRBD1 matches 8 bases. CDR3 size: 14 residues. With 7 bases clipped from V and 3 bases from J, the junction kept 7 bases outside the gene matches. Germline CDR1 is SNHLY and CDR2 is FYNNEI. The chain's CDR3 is CASKKTGVDYGYTF. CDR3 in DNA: TGTGCCAGCAAAAAGACAGGGGTCGACTATGGCTACACCTTC.

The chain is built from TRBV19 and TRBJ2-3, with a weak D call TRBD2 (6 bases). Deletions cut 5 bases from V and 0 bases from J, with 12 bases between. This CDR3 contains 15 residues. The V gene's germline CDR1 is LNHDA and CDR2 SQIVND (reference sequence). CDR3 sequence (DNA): TGTGCCAGTAGTCCTTCAGGGACTAGCACAGATACGCAGTATTTT. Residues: CASSPSGTSTDTQYF.

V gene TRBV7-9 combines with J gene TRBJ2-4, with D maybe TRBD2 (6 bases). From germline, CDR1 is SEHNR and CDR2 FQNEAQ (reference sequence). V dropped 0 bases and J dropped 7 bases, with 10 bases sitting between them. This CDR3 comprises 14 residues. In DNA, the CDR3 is TGTGCCAGCAGCTTAGCAGCTAGCGTGAACATTCAGTACTTC. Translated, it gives CASSLAASVNIQYF.

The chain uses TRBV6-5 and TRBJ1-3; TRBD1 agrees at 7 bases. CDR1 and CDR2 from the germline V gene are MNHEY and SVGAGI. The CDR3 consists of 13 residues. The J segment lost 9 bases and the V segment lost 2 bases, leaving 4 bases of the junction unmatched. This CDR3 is CASSYRGHSTIYF. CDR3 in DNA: TGTGCCAGCAGTTACAGGGGGCACAGCACCATATATTTT.

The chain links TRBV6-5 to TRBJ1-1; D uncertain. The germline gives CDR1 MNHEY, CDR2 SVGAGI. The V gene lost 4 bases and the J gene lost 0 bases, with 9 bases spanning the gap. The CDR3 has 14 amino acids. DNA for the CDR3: TGTGCCAGCAGTTCCGTGGTCATGAACACTGAAGCTTTCTTT. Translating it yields CASSSVVMNTEAFF.

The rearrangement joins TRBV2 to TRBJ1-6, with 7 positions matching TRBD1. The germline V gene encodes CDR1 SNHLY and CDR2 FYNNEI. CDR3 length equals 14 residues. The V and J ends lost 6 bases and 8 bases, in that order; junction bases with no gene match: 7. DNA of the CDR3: TGTGCCAGCAGGGAAACAGGGGAGCATTCACCCCTCCACTTT. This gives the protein CASRETGEHSPLHF.

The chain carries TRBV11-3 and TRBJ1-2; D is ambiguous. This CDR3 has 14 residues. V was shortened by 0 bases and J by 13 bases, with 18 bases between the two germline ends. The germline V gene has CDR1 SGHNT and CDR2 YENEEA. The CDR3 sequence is CASSLEHGLSQVTF. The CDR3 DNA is TGTGCCAGCAGCTTAGAACACGGACTTTCTCAGGTCACCTTC.

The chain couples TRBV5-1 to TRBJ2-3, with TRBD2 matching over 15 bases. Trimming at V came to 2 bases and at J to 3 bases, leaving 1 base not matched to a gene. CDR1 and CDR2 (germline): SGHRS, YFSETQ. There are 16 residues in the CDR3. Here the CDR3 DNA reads TGCGCCAGCAGCTTAGGGACTAGCGGGGGGACAGATACGCAGTATTTT. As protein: CASSLGTSGGTDTQYF.

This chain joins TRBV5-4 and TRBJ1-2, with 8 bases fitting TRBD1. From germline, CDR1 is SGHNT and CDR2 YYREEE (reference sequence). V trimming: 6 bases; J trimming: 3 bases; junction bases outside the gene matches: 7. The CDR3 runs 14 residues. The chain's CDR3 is CASKRTGFDYGYTF. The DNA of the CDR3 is TGTGCCAGCAAGCGGACAGGGTTTGACTATGGCTACACCTTC.

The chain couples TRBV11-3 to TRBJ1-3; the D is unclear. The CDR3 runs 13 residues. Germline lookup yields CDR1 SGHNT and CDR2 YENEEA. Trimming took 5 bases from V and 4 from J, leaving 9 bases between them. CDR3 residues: CASSQMHGNTIYF. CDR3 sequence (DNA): TGTGCCAGCAGCCAGATGCACGGAAACACCATATATTTT.

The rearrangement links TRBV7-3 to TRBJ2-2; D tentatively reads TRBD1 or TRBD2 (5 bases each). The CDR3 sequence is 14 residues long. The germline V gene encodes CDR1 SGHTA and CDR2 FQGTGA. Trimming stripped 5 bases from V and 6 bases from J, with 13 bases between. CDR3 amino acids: CASSPVGASGELFF. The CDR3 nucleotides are TGTGCCAGCAGCCCGGTCGGGGCATCCGGGGAGCTGTTTTTT.

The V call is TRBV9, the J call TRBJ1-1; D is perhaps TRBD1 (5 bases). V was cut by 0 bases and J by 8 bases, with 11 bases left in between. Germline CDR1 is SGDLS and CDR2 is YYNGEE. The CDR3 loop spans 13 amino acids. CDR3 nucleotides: TGTGCCAGCAGCGTAGCTTCGGGGGGAGAAGCTTTCTTT. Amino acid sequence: CASSVASGGEAFF.

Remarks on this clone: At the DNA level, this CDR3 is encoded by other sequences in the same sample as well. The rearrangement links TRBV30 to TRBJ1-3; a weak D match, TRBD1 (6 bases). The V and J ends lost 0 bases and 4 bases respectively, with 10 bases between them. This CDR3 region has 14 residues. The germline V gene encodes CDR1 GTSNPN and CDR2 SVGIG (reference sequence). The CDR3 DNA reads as TGTGCCTGGAGTGTGGGGGGCTCCGGAAACACCATATATTTT. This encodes CAWSVGGSGNTIYF. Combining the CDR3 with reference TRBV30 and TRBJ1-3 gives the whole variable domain SQTIHQWPATLVQPVGSPLSLECTVEGTSNPNLYWYRQAAGRGLQLLFYSVGIGQISSEVPQNLSASRPQDRQFILSSKKLLLSDSGFYLCAWSVGGSGNTIYFGEGSWLTVV.

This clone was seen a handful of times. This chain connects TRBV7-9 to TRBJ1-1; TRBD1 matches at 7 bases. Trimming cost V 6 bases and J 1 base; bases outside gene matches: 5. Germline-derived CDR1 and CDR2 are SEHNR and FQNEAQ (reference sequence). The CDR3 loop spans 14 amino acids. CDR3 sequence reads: CASRSGTANTEAFF. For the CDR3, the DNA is TGTGCCAGCAGATCCGGGACAGCGAACACTGAAGCTTTCTTT.

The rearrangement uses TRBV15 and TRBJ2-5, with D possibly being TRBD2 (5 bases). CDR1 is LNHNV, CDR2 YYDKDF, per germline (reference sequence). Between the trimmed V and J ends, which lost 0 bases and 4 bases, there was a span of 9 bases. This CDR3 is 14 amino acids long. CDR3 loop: CATSRDRAGETQYF. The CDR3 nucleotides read TGTGCCACCAGCAGAGATCGGGCGGGAGAGACCCAGTACTTC.

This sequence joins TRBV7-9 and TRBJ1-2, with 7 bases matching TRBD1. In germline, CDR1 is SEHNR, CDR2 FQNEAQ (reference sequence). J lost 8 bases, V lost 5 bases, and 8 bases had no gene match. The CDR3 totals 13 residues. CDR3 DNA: TGTGCCAGCAGCGTACGTACAGGGGTCGGCTACACCTTC. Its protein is CASSVRTGVGYTF. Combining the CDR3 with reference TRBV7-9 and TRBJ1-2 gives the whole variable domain DTGVSQNPRHKITKRGQNVTFRCDPISEHNRLYWYRQTLGQGPEFLTYFQNEAQLEKSRLLSDRFSAERPKGSFSTLEIQRTEQGDSAMYLCASSVRTGVGYTFGSGTRLTVV.

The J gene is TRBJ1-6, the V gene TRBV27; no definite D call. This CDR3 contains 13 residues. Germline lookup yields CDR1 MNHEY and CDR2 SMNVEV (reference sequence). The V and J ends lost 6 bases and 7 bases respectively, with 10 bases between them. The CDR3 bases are TGTGCCAGCAGACAGCAACCGAATTCACCCCTCCACTTT. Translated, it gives CASRQQPNSPLHF.

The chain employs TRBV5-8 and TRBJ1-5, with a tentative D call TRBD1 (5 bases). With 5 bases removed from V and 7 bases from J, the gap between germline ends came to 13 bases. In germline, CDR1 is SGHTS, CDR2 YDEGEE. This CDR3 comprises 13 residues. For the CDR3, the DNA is TGTGCCAGCAGGACAGAAAGAACGCAGCCCCAGCATTTT. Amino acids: CASRTERTQPQHF.

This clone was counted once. The CDR3 DNA reads TGTGCCAGCAGTTTATCGTCCGGGGAAGGGAGCTATGGCTACACCTTC. It translates to CASSLSSGEGSYGYTF. This chain links TRBV6-5 with TRBJ1-2; D not certain. Germline V gene lookup returns CDR1 MNHEY and CDR2 SVGAGI. V lost 4 bases to trimming and J lost 4 bases, with 19 bases between them. The length of the CDR3 is 16 residues.

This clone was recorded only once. The CDR3 DNA reads as TGTGCCAGCAGACGGCTCTCCGGGGACACTGAAGCTTTCTTT. The encoded protein is CASRRLSGDTEAFF. The chain links TRBV7-3 to TRBJ1-1; no clear D gene. Germline assignment: CDR1 SGHTA and CDR2 FQGTGA. This CDR3 is built from 14 residues. Trimming shortened V by 6 bases and J by 3 bases, and 14 bases separated the two germline ends.

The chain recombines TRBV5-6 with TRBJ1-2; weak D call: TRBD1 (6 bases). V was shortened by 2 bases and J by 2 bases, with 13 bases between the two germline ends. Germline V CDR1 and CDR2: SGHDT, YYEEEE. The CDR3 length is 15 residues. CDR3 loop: CASSFVDRRNYGYTF. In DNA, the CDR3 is TGTGCCAGCAGCTTCGTGGACAGACGAAACTATGGCTACACCTTC.